This TCR beta chain comes out of a study of T cells in tuberculosis. Tuberculin skin test and IGRA determined adolescents' latent tuberculosis status at entry. Unsorted cryopreserved PBMC were sequenced, averaging about 100,000 T cells per clinical donor. Study-level findings and limits: Active tuberculosis alpha repertoires lay closer to GMM-specific TCRs than controls'. Cases with active tuberculosis were adults, while controls were adolescents.

Using immunoSEQ multiplex PCR, the repertoire was profiled, and TCRdb retains in-frame clones only, with some absent. The data contain 30,000 or so clones, 90% of them singletons. This clone was seen once. The antigen remains undetermined. The CDR3 consists of 16 residues. CDR1 and CDR2 (germline): MNHEY, SVGAGI. Trimming took off 3 bases at V and 5 bases at J, with 14 bases between the two ends. The sequenced material came from PBMCs. The V call is TRBV6-5, the J call TRBJ1-6; D is unresolved. This clonotype was sampled from a donor between 10 and 35 years old with latent tuberculosis or without tuberculosis infection. The CDR3 region is CASSYSGRLNNSPLHF. The CDR3 bases are TGTGCCAGCAGTTATTCCGGCAGGTTAAATAATTCACCCCTCCACTTT.